This entry lists 9 T cell receptor beta chains sequenced from one sample in a study of a mutant IDH1 vaccine in newly diagnosed glioma. Regarding time point: baseline, week 1 (first vaccination visit). The treatment denotes: pre-vaccination baseline after standard-of-care therapy. Only in-frame clones appear in the TCRdb table, and some are missing; sequencing was by immunoSEQ multiplex PCR. The sample lists 59,000 or so clones, approximately 91% occurring once. The sample consisted of PBMCs, taken from a glioma patient treated with radiotherapy, temozolomide or both. The receptors originated from a man in his fifties with glioma.

V gene TRBV7-8 combines with J gene TRBJ1-4; 7 bases are a match to TRBD1. The CDR3 is 15 amino acids. J was trimmed by 4 bases and V by 2 bases; bases with no gene match: 4. The germline V gene encodes CDR1 SGHVS and CDR2 FQNEAQ. CDR3 loop: CASSLTGTDNEKLFF. The CDR3 coding sequence is TGTGCCAGCAGCTTAACTGGGACAGATAATGAAAAACTGTTTTTT.

This chain uses TRBV12-5 with TRBJ2-7, with 10 bases aligning to TRBD1. The ends lost 5 bases at V and 0 bases at J; junction bases unmatched: 22. Germline CDR1 is LGHNT and CDR2 is FRNRAP. The length of the CDR3 is 21 residues. CDR3 in amino acids: CASGPEVRDRGLAWDSYEQYF. For the CDR3, the DNA is TGTGCTAGTGGTCCGGAAGTCCGGGACAGGGGATTAGCTTGGGACTCCTACGAGCAGTACTTC. Based on the CDR3 plus reference TRBV12-5 and TRBJ2-7, the full variable domain is DARVTQTPRHKVTEMGQEVTMRCQPILGHNTVFWYRQTMMQGLELLAYFRNRAPLDDSGMPKDRFSAEMPDATLATLKIQPSEPRDSAVYFCASGPEVRDRGLAWDSYEQYFGPGTRLTVT.

The chain carries TRBV7-2 and TRBJ2-5; no clear D gene. Trimming shortened V by 1 base and J by 5 bases, and 8 bases separated the two germline ends. This CDR3 spans 13 amino acids. Germline V gene sequence: CDR1 SGHTA, CDR2 FQGNSA. CDR3 bases: TGTGCCAGCAGCTTAGGAGTTTGGGAGACCCAGTACTTC. Protein: CASSLGVWETQYF.

V and J are TRBV19 and TRBJ2-1; 8 bases match TRBD2. Germline CDR1 reads LNHDA; CDR2 reads SQIVND (reference sequence). V shed 6 bases and J 5 bases; nucleotides not matched to a gene: 9. This CDR3 contains 15 residues. CDR3 nucleotides: TGTGCCAGTAGACGAACTAGCGGATTTCACAATGAGCAGTTCTTC. Encoded protein: CASRRTSGFHNEQFF.

The V and J genes are TRBV5-1 and TRBJ2-5, with 9 bases matching TRBD1. Germline CDR1 reads SGHRS; CDR2 reads YFSETQ. The CDR3 is made up of 15 amino acids. V lost 3 bases and J lost 1; bases outside the gene matches: 4. As DNA, the CDR3 is TGCGCCAGCAGCTACAGGGGGCGGAGCCAAGAGACCCAGTACTTC. Encoded protein: CASSYRGRSQETQYF.

The V call is TRBV10-2, the J call TRBJ1-2; D call uncertain. Per germline, CDR1 WSHSY and CDR2 SAAADI. V lost 2 bases and J 3 bases, leaving 13 bases between the germline ends. CDR3 size: 15 residues. In DNA, the CDR3 is TGCGCCAGCAGTGAGCCCCTCGGCGGGTACTATGGCTACACCTTC. Protein sequence: CASSEPLGGYYGYTF.

This clone was detected once. The CDR3 loop reads CASSPRQGANQPQHF. The CDR3 DNA reads TGTGCCAGCTCACCACGGCAGGGGGCCAATCAGCCCCAGCATTTT. This chain joins TRBV18 and TRBJ1-5, with 8 bases fitting TRBD1. The CDR3 is made up of 15 amino acids. From germline, CDR1 is KGHSH and CDR2 LQKENI. Trimming removed 1 base from V and 3 bases from J; junction bases left unmatched: 2.

This clone appeared a single time. The DNA of the CDR3 is TGTGCCAGCAGCGTAGGAGGGACCTCAACCTACGAGCAGTACTTC. This sequence encodes CASSVGGTSTYEQYF. The chain joins TRBV9 to TRBJ2-7; D tentatively reads TRBD1 or TRBD2 (5 bases each). V lost 0 bases and J 2 bases, leaving 12 bases between the germline ends. CDR3 length: 15 amino acids. Germline V gene sequence: CDR1 SGDLS, CDR2 YYNGEE.

This clone was seen more than once but under ten times. This chain uses TRBV10-2 with TRBJ1-1, with D perhaps matching TRBD1 (6 bases). The CDR3 is 13 residues long. The germline CDR1 and CDR2 sequences are WSHSY and SAAADI. V lost 8 bases, J lost 8 bases, and 18 bases lay in between. The CDR3 reads CASGRGGGREAFF. CDR3 coding DNA: TGCGCCAGCGGAAGGGGTGGGGGGCGCGAAGCTTTCTTT.